The following is a T cell receptor beta chain sequence with its context. Its antigen is still unknown. No per-base quality is available; no much larger clone lies one base away. The trial excluded patients who had a history of autoimmune disease or who were on systemic immunosuppression. In every dose cohort, peripheral blood was drawn for TCR sequencing at baseline, cycle 4 day 1, and cycle 7 day 1. Samples came from an open-label, multicenter, first-in-human phase I dose-escalation trial of ivuxolimab. Adults with locally advanced or metastatic melanoma, renal cell carcinoma, hepatocellular carcinoma or head and neck squamous cell carcinoma were enrolled in the trial. Before TCR sequencing, CD4+ and CD8+ T cells were separately sorted from peripheral blood. This sample is part of a study of OX40 agonist ivuxolimab in advanced cancers. Describing the broader study: Ivuxolimab was an agonistic, fully human IgG2 monoclonal antibody directed against OX40 (CD134), a costimulatory receptor. Intravenous ivuxolimab was administered to patients every 2 weeks at six dose levels: 0.01, 0.1, 0.3, 1.5, 3 and 10 mg/kg. Of the roughly 51 patients in dose escalation, about 20 had hepatocellular carcinoma, some 15 had melanoma, 9 had renal cell carcinoma and 9 had head and neck cancer. In the dose-escalation cohort, around four fifths of patients were male, and the mean age was approximately 60 years, with a range of roughly 20 to 80. Prior anti-PD-1, anti-PD-L1 or anti-CTLA-4 therapy was permitted, and about two fifths of dose-escalation patients had received checkpoint inhibitors. Partial responses occurred in three dose-escalation patients, of whom one had hepatocellular carcinoma and two had cutaneous melanoma. The purpose of peripheral TCRbeta sequencing was to test whether ivuxolimab changed TCR sequence diversity and led to clonal T-cell expansion. The paper covers the monotherapy dose-escalation part of the phase I ivuxolimab trial, which included N ≈ 50 patients. The investigation overall reported the following: In the 0.1-3.0 mg/kg groups, partial responders had among the lowest normalized peripheral clonal expansion, particularly in CD8+ T cells. Low levels of normalized T-cell clonal expansion were also seen in some patients who did not respond. At doses from 0.1 to 3.0 mg/kg, clonal expansion was seen in both CD4+ and CD8+ blood T cells between baseline and week 6. After ivuxolimab, CD8+ T cells had more expanded clones than CD4+ T cells on average. Antigen specificity was not determined for the clonally expanded peripheral T cells.

For sequencing of the TCRbeta CDR3 region, genomic DNA was extracted from the sorted cells. TCRbeta CDR3 regions were sequenced using the immunoSEQ Assay. Not all clones reach the TCRdb copy of this immuneACCESS table, which keeps in-frame sequences only. Checked studies attribute under half of the gap to unresolved V genes and leave the rest unexplained. For this sample there are about 80,000 clones; approximately 91% appear just once. The leading ten clones occupy around 0.69% of the sample. From V the trimming removes 5 bases and from J it removes 4 bases, while the gene matches leave 8 bases of the junction unaccounted for. CDR1 and CDR2, per the germline V gene, are SGHTA and FQGTGA. The CDR3 measures 16 amino acids from cysteine to phenylalanine. Only the CDR3 region is kept as DNA, spanning 48 bases read in frame from base 1.

The source of this sequence is an adult with an advanced solid tumor such as melanoma, head and neck, liver or kidney cancer. Source: CD4+ or CD8+ T cells sorted from blood, taken in a trial of the OX40 agonist ivuxolimab. The chain is encoded by TRBV7-3 joined to TRBJ1-5, and TRBD1 matches 10 of the central bases. The nucleotide sequence is TGTGCCAGCAGCGAACGCCGGGACAGGGGAAATCAGCCCCAGCATTTT. This is translated as CASSERRDRGNQPQHF.